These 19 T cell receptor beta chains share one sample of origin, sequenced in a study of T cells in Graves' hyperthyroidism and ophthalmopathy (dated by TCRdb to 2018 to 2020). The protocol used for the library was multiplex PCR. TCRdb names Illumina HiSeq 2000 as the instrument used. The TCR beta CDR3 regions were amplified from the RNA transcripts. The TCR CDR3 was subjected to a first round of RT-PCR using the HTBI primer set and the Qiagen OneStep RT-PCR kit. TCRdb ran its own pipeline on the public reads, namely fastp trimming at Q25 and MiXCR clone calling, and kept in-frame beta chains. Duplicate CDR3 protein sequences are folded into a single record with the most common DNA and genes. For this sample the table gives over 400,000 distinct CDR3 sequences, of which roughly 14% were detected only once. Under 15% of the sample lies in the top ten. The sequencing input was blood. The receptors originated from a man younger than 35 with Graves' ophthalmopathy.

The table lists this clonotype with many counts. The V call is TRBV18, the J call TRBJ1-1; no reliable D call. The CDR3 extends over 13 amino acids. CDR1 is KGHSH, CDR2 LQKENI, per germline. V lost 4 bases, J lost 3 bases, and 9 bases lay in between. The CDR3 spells CASSLSRDTEAFF. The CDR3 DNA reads TGTGCCAGCTCACTTTCGAGGGACACTGAAGCTTTCTTT.

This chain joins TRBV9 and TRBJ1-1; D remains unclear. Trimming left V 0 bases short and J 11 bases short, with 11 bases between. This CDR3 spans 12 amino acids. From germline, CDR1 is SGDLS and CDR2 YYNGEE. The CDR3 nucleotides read TGTGCCAGCAGCGTAGCCGGGCCGCTGGCTTTCTTT. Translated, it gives CASSVAGPLAFF.

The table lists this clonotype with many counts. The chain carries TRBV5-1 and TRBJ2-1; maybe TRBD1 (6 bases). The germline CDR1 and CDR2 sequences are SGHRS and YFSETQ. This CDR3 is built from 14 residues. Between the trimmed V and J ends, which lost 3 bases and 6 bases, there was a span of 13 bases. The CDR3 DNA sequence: TGCGCCAGCAGCTCCGACCAGGGGAGCAATGAGCAGTTCTTC. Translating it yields CASSSDQGSNEQFF. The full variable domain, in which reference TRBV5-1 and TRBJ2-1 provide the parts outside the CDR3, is KAGVTQTPRYLIKTRGQQVTLSCSPISGHRSVSWYQQTPGQGLQFLFEYFSETQRNKGNFPGRFSGRQFSNSRSEMNVSTLELGDSALYLCASSSDQGSNEQFFGPGTRLTVL.

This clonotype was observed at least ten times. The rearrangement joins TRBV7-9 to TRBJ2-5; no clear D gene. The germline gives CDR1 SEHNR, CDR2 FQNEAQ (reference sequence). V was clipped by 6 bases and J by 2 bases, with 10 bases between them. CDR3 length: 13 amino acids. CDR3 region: CASRHDGQETQYF. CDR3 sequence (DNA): TGTGCCAGCAGACATGACGGACAAGAGACCCAGTACTTC.

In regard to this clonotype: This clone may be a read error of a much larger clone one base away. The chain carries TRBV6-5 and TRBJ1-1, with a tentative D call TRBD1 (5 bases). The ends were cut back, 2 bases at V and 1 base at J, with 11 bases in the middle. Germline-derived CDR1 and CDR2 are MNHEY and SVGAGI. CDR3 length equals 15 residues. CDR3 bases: TGTGCCAGCAGTTACGCTGGGACGACGAACACTGAAGCTTTCTTT. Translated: CASSYAGTTNTEAFF.

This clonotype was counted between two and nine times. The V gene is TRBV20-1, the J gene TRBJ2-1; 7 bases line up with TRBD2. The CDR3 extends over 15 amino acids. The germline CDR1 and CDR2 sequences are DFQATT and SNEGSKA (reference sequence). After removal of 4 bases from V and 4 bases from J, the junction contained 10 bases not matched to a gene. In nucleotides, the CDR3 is TGCAGTGCTATCTCTCCACTAGCGCAGTACAATGAGCAGTTCTTC. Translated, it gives CSAISPLAQYNEQFF.

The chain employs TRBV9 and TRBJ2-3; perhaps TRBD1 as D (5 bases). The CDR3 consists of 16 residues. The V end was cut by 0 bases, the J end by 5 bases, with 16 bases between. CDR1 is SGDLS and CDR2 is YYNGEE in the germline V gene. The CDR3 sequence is CASSVVGDPLGDTQYF. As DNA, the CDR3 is TGTGCCAGCAGCGTAGTAGGGGATCCTTTGGGAGATACGCAGTATTTT.

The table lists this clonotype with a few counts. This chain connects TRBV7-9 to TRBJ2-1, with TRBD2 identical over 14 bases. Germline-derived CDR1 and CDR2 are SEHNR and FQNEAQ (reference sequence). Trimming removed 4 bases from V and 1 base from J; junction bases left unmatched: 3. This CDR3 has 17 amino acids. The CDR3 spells CASSWTSGGPSYNEQFF. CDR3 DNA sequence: TGTGCCAGCAGCTGGACTAGCGGGGGGCCTTCCTACAATGAGCAGTTCTTC.

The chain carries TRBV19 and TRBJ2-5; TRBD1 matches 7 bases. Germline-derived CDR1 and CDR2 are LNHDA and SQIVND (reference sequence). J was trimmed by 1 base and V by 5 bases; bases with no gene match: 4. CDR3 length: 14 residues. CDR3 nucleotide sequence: TGTGCCAGTAGTCCGGACAGGATCCAAGAGACCCAGTACTTC. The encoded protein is CASSPDRIQETQYF.

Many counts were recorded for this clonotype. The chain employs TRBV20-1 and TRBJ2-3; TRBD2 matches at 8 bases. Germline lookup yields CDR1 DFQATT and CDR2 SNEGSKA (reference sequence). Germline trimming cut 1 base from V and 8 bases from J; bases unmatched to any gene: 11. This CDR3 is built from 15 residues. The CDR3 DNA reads TGCAGTGCTAGAGCGAGCGGGAGAGACGATGGTACGCAGTATTTT. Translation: CSARASGRDDGTQYF.

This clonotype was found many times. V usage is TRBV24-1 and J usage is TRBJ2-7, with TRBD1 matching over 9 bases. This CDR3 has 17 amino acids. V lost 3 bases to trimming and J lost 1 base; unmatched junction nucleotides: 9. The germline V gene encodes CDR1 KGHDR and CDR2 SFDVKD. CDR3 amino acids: CATSDPLTGQGSYEQYF. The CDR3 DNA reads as TGTGCCACCAGTGATCCCTTAACGGGACAGGGATCCTACGAGCAGTACTTC.

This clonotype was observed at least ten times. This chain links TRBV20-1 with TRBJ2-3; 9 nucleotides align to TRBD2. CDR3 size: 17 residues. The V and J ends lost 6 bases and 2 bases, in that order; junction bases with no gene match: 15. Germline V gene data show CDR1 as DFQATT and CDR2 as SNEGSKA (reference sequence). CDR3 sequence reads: CSAIRPSGNLYTDTQYF. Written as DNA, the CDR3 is TGCAGTGCCATAAGGCCTAGCGGGAACTTATACACAGATACGCAGTATTTT.

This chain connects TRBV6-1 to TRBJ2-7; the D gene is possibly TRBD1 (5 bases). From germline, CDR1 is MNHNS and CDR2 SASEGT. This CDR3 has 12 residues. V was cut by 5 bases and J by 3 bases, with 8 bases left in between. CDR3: CASSTTGYEQYF. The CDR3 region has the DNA TGTGCCAGCAGTACCACAGGCTACGAGCAGTACTTC.

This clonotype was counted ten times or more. The CDR3 nucleotides are TGTGCCAGCAGCTGGAGGGGCAGGGACGACTACACCTTC. This codes for CASSWRGRDDYTF. V and J are TRBV7-9 and TRBJ1-2; maybe TRBD1 (5 bases). V was cut by 4 bases and J by 10 bases, with 16 bases left in between. CDR1 is SEHNR, CDR2 FQNEAQ, per germline (reference sequence). This CDR3 spans 13 amino acids.

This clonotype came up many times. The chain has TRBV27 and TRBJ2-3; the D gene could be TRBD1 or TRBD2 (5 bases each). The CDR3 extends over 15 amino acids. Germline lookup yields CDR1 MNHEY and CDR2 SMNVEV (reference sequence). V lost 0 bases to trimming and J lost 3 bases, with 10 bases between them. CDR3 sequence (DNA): TGTGCCAGCAGTTTATCGGGGGACCTGACAGATACGCAGTATTTT. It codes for CASSLSGDLTDTQYF.

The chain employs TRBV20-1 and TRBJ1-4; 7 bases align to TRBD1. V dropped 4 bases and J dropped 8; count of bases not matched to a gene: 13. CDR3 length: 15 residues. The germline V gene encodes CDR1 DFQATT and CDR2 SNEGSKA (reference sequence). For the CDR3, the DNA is TGCAGTGCTACCCGAACCAACAGGGGTGGGGAAAAACTGTTTTTT. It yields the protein CSATRTNRGGEKLFF.

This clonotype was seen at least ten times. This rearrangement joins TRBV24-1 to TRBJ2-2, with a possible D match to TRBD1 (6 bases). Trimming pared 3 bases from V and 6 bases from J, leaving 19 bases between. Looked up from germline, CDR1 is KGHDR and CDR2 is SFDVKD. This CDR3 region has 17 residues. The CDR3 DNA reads TGTGCCACCAGTGATCGCAGGGGAATGGCGTACTCCGGGGAGCTGTTTTTT. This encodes CATSDRRGMAYSGELFF.

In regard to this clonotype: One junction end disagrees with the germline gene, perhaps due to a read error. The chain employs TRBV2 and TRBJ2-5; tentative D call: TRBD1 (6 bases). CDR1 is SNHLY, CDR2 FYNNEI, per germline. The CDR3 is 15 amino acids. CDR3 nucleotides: TGTGCCATCAGTGCCGGGACAACCAGACAAGAGACCCAGTACTTC. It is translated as CAISAGTTRQETQYF.

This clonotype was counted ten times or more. Written as DNA, the CDR3 is TGTGCCAGCGAGCCAACGCCCTTCTCCTACGAGCAGTACTTC. Translation gives CASEPTPFSYEQYF. The chain couples TRBV6-1 to TRBJ2-7; D remains ambiguous. Germline CDR1 is MNHNS and CDR2 is SASEGT. V was cut by 8 bases and J by 0 bases, with 14 bases left in between. The CDR3 extends over 14 amino acids.